The TCR beta chain under discussion was sequenced for a study of cytomegalovirus exposure and HLA in healthy donors. In the study overall: Around 86 million unique TCRs, all from HLA-typed donors, were included in an early release of the data.

The germline V gene has CDR1 SGHTA and CDR2 FQGNSA. The CDR3 runs 14 residues. The J segment lost 3 bases and the V segment lost 6 bases, leaving 6 bases of the junction unmatched. The PCR was carried out with 60 Vbeta primers and 13 Jbeta primers. In the authors' workflow: Later reanalysis found roughly 80 million unique TCR beta chains, around 11 million of them shared. Using immunoSEQ multiplex PCR, the repertoire was profiled, and TCRdb retains in-frame clones only, with some absent. Clone size and V and J calls were adopted from that table, with D and trimming inferred from the DNA. Its table records 100,000 to 150,000 clones. Regarding donors, all were healthy bone marrow donors. Though probably carrying unrecorded immune exposures, donors were nominally healthy at sampling.

The chain employs TRBV7-2 and TRBJ1-2; 8 bases line up with TRBD1. Specimen: PBMCs. This sequence originates from a man between 25 and 39 years old in good health and CMV-seronegative. The DNA of the CDR3 is TGTGCCAGCAGAGCGGACAGGGTGGACTATGGCTACACCTTC. Translating gives CASRADRVDYGYTF.